This T cell receptor beta chain came from a study of blood T cell repertoires in COVID-19. As for the study in general: The United States, Italy and Spain provided the acute and convalescent COVID-19 samples. Sample material is recorded as cDNA or gDNA derived from T cells, B-cell-depleted T cells, or PBMCs.

Under the authors' procedure: Reference gene primer amplification yielded estimated nucleated cell counts. TCRdb keeps only in-frame clones here, not all; method: immunoSEQ multiplex PCR. V and J calls and clone size are those listed in that table; D and trimming were worked out from the DNA. The sample contains fewer than 40,000 clones, around nine tenths of which appear only once. Germline-derived CDR1 and CDR2 are LNHDA and SQIVND (reference sequence). The CDR3 is 17 residues long. J was trimmed by 8 bases and V by 1 base; bases with no gene match: 12. The chain has TRBV19 and TRBJ1-4; TRBD1 matches 8 bases. Sequenced: peripheral blood. This sequence was found in a man in his 70s with active COVID-19. DNA for the CDR3: TGTGCCAGTAGTATAGGGTCGACAGGGGCCCCAGAAGAAAAACTGTTTTTT. Protein product: CASSIGSTGAPEEKLFF.